Below are 20 T cell receptor beta chains sequenced from a single sample in a study of CXCR3-negative and CXCR3-positive naive CD8 T cells. UMI-tagged TRB cDNA libraries were built via 5' RACE. TCRdb re-analyzed the 5' RACE reads; it lists each CDR3 protein once, without DNA. Its table lists approximately 20,000 distinct CDR3 sequences. Specimen: memory CD8+ T cells from blood. The receptors derive from a human donor in good health. Some clones in this sample may be carry-over from other donors' samples.

V gene TRBV11-2 combines with J gene TRBJ2-5; checking the TCRdb D call of TRBD1 is not possible without DNA. The CDR3 consists of 15 residues. Germline CDR1 and CDR2: SGHAT and FQNNGV. The CDR3 loop is CASSHILGDSETQYF.

The V gene is TRBV12-3 or TRBV12-4, the J gene TRBJ2-3; TCRdb returns TRBD1, unconfirmable since there is no DNA. The length of the CDR3 is 14 residues. CDR3 amino acids: CASSPGGGTDTQYF.

The rearrangement links TRBV4-3 to TRBJ2-7; TCRdb designates TRBD1, a call that cannot be tested without DNA. Germline values: CDR1 LGHNA, CDR2 YSLEER. The CDR3 contains 16 residues. The CDR3 region is CASSQVYRGLSHEQYF.

The CDR3 here is CASSLRVADSGGVYNEQFF. The chain uses TRBV7-8 and TRBJ2-1; TCRdb's D gene call, TRBD1, goes unchecked for lack of DNA. CDR1 is SGHVS and CDR2 is FQNEAQ in the germline V gene. CDR3 length: 19 amino acids.

This chain connects TRBV12-3 or TRBV12-4 to TRBJ1-2; TCRdb lists TRBD1, though no DNA is available to test this call. CDR3 length equals 15 residues. The CDR3 here is CASSLNARVDYGYTF.

The chain links TRBV11-3 to TRBJ2-5; absent DNA, TCRdb's TRBD2 call cannot be checked. The CDR3 loop spans 15 amino acids. CDR1 SGHNT and CDR2 YENEEA come from the germline V gene. CDR3 residues: CASQRTAGYQETQYF. The whole variable domain, remainder taken from reference TRBV11-3 and TRBJ2-5, is EAGVVQSPRYKIIEKKQPVAFWCNPISGHNTLYWYLQNLGQGPELLIRYENEEAVDDSQLPKDRFSAERLKGVDSTLKIQPAELGDSAVYLCASQRTAGYQETQYFGPGTRLLVL.

This chain uses TRBV29-1 with TRBJ1-2. In germline, CDR1 is SQVTM, CDR2 ANQGSEA. The CDR3 length is 13 residues. CDR3: CSVEASDSYGYTF.

This chain connects TRBV16 to TRBJ1-5. The CDR3 is made up of 13 amino acids. Germline values: CDR1 KGHSY, CDR2 FQNENV. The CDR3 sequence is CATSGPSNQHQHF.

According to its frequency, this clonotype is medium-sized. The rearrangement joins TRBV13 to TRBJ1-5. The CDR3 is 12 residues long. Germline-derived CDR1 and CDR2 are PRHDT and FYEKMQ (reference sequence). CDR3 amino acids: CASSLGDQPQHF. The variable domain in full, with the rest retrieved from reference TRBV13 and TRBJ1-5, is AAGVIQSPRHLIKEKRETATLKCYPIPRHDTVYWYQQGPGQDPQFLISFYEKMQSDKGSIPDRFSAQQFSDYHSELNMSSLELGDSALYFCASSLGDQPQHFGDGTRLSIL.

The rearrangement joins TRBV5-5 to TRBJ2-1; lacking DNA, the TRBD1 call made by TCRdb goes unchecked. CDR3 length: 13 amino acids. Germline V gene lookup returns CDR1 SGHKS and CDR2 YYEKEE (reference sequence). CDR3 residues: CASSFQGVHEQFF.

V gene TRBV6-1 combines with J gene TRBJ2-1. CDR3 length equals 12 residues. The V gene's germline CDR1 is MNHNS and CDR2 SASEGT. Here the CDR3 reads CASSERPNEQFF.

The CDR3 protein is CASSLVTGNEQYF. The genes are TRBV7-2 and TRBJ2-7; with no DNA, the TCRdb D assignment of TRBD1 cannot be verified. The CDR3 totals 13 residues. Germline CDR1 and CDR2: SGHTA and FQGNSA.

The chain is built from TRBV9 and TRBJ2-7; TCRdb designates TRBD1, a call that cannot be tested without DNA. There are 14 residues in the CDR3. In germline, CDR1 is SGDLS, CDR2 YYNGEE. The CDR3 loop is CASSGRDSPYEQYF.

Considering frequency, this clonotype is medium-sized. The chain recombines TRBV4-3 with TRBJ1-6. The CDR3 sequence is 15 residues long. CDR1 and CDR2 from the germline V gene are LGHNA and YSLEER. CDR3 sequence: CASSQDQSWDSPLHF.

This clonotype is medium-sized (0.01 to 0.1%) by frequency. The gene calls are TRBV7-8 and TRBJ2-7; TCRdb returns TRBD1, unconfirmable since there is no DNA. Germline lookup yields CDR1 SGHVS and CDR2 FQNEAQ. The CDR3 runs 15 residues. The chain's CDR3 is CASSPVDRVLNEQYF.

The chain combines TRBV5-1 with TRBJ2-1; TCRdb returns TRBD2, unconfirmable since there is no DNA. The CDR3 totals 16 residues. The germline V gene has CDR1 SGHRS and CDR2 YFSETQ. CDR3 amino acids: CASSSTSGSSYNEQFF.

J is TRBJ2-7 and V is TRBV12-3 or TRBV12-4. CDR3 length equals 12 residues. The CDR3 loop reads CASSRHSYEQYF.

V is TRBV9 and J is TRBJ1-2; the D call from TCRdb, TRBD1, cannot be confirmed without DNA. This CDR3 is built from 13 residues. Germline loops: CDR1 SGDLS, CDR2 YYNGEE. CDR3 in amino acids: CASSVGTGYGYTF.

The CDR3 spells CSVDRGYEQYF. The rearrangement joins TRBV29-1 to TRBJ2-7; the TRBD1 assignment by TCRdb is unverifiable without DNA. The CDR3 extends over 11 amino acids. The germline V gene encodes CDR1 SQVTM and CDR2 ANQGSEA.

The chain combines TRBV7-9 with TRBJ2-7. The CDR3 spans 16 residues. Germline V gene data show CDR1 as SEHNR and CDR2 as FQNEAQ (reference sequence). The CDR3 protein is CASSPFLGALRWEQYF. The entire variable domain, with the rest obtained from reference TRBV7-9 and TRBJ2-7, is as follows: DTGVSQNPRHKITKRGQNVTFRCDPISEHNRLYWYRQTLGQGPEFLTYFQNEAQLEKSRLLSDRFSAERPKGSFSTLEIQRTEQGDSAMYLCASSPFLGALRWEQYFGPGTRLTVT.